This TCR beta chain was retrieved from a study of cytomegalovirus exposure and HLA in healthy donors (dated by TCRdb to between 2016 and 2019). Notes on the research overall: An earlier analysis of several hundred of the donors reported about 260 Gb of sequence data and some 110 million unique TCR beta sequences obtained from about 180 million T cells. A separate validation cohort of 100 to 150 different subjects was used in addition to the 666-subject first cohort. The genetic ancestry cluster associated with self-reported Caucasian donors included approximately 85% of the 300 to 450 genotyped donors. To study patterns of TCR occurrence, a later analysis re-analyzed previously published TCR beta repertoires from 500 to 850 donors and added high-resolution HLA genotyping. The study aimed to test whether signatures of past pathogen exposure could be identified by cataloging public T cell receptors. Among 350 to 400 genotyped donors of the cohort, an average of 235,054 unique TCR beta nucleotide sequences were sequenced per donor, roughly 20% of them non-productive. Rather than drawing on any new phenotypic data, the later analysis identified candidate immune exposures from TCR beta sequences and the way those sequences occurred across donors. HLA typing included class I and class II loci at four-digit resolution. An early release that covered 640 HLA-typed donors contained approximately 300 gigabases of sequencing data and 70 million to 100 million unique TCR sequences. The study profiled the T cell repertoires of some 610 subjects by immunosequencing and related them to cytomegalovirus serostatus. The number of donors typed differed by locus, with roughly 620-630 for A, B, C, DRB1 and DQB1, approximately 500 for DQA1, 600 to 610 for DPA1, and roughly 450 for DPB1. To predict cytomegalovirus infection status, the study brought together high-throughput TCR immunosequencing, statistical association of individual TCRs with disease status, and machine learning. Genome-wide SNP genotypes for about 55% of the roughly 670 donors were used in a later genetic analysis, which treated that subset as a discovery cohort. All discovery cohort repertoires had been generated using a single sequencing platform. Donor age, sex, ethnicity and CMV serostatus were compiled alongside the repertoire data. An earlier analysis of approximately 580 of the donors used high-throughput TCR beta sequencing to judge whether each TCR beta V gene segment behaved as functional or pseudogenic. Five DR-DQ haplotypes were treated as single units for association and clustering because of strong linkage in the cohort.

Libraries were built with the immunoSEQ multiplex PCR assay. For the multiplex PCR, a mixture combining 60 forward primers for TCR Vbeta segments and 13 reverse primers for TCR Jbeta segments was used. The CDR3 region of rearranged TCR beta genes was amplified from genomic DNA by a multiplex PCR assay. The amplified TCR beta libraries were sequenced on the Illumina HiSeq System as 87-base-pair reads. As for the original processing: In a later analysis, tens of millions of unique TCR beta chains were counted across the approximately 640 repertoires, and about 10 million of these chains were shared by at least two donors. Raw reads were error-corrected and collapsed into unique sequences with a nearest-neighbor algorithm that merged closely related sequences to remove PCR and sequencing errors. CDR3 sequences were aligned to IMGT reference sequences to assign V, D and J gene segments. Each retained sequence needed at least a six-nucleotide match to both a V gene segment and a J gene segment. Rearrangements were called productive when the CDR3 lacked stop codons and stayed in frame with V and J; all others were non-productive. CDR3 was defined according to IMGT convention as the region running from the second conserved V-encoded cysteine to the conserved J-encoded phenylalanine. The earlier analysis of fewer than 700 of the donors excluded sequences that lacked an unambiguous match to a single V gene segment. In an earlier analysis of approximately 500 of the donors, a V segment was called functional when productive rearrangements were above 56.7%, and segregating when the standard deviation between donors exceeded 5%. A statistical classification framework was developed to diagnose cytomegalovirus status using the catalog of TCR beta chain sequences. A later analysis assigned V and J genes by comparing TCR nucleotide sequences with IMGT/GENE-DB human TR gene sequences. A later analysis assigned CDR3 sequences and most-parsimonious VDJ recombination scenarios with the TCRdist pipeline. In a later analysis, each TCR beta chain was defined by its CDR3 amino acid sequence together with its V-gene family, and reads without a unique V-gene family were excluded. As a way to deal with suspected cross-contamination and a sequencing artifact, a later analysis dropped 450 to 600 nucleotide sequences that were highly shared and had low generation probability. In a later analysis, a clonal expansion index was calculated for each public chain from normalized within-repertoire ranks of inferred template counts. In a later analysis, generation probabilities were computed using a VDJ recombination model fitted to out-of-frame rearrangements, and the results were checked against IGoR. Hypergeometric tests were used in a later analysis to score TCR-TCR, TCR-HLA and TCR-CMV co-occurrence, with a repertoire-size bias correction applied to the TCR pairs. In a later analysis, false discovery rates were estimated by permuting HLA or CMV assignments 20 times. In a later analysis, co-occurring TCRs were grouped using DBSCAN, and TCRdist sequence similarity was added for clustering within HLA-allele-positive subsets. Co-occurrence clustering excluded repertoires with fewer than 30,000 or more than 120,000 public chains, plus five with anomalous nucleotide sharing. The immuneACCESS repertoire file appears here via TCRdb, limited to in-frame rearrangements. These files lack a portion of the clones; in checked studies, under half of the deficit traces to unresolved V genes, and the cause of the others is not known. That table furnishes V, J and clone size, whereas the DNA furnished D and trimming. The sample table contains 73,000 or so clones; only one count was recorded for 75% to 90% of them. 6% to 7.5% of the sample goes to the ten largest clones.

About this clone itself: It has no known antigen specificity. Mismatch with germline at one junction end may stem from a read error.

In total, fewer than 750 healthy bone marrow donors made up the cohort. Cohort members were all nominally healthy when sampled, although unrecorded immune exposures were likely present. Of the 550 to 750 cohort members, roughly 300 had positive CMV serostatus and 350 to 450 had negative CMV serostatus, and CMV serostatus was not recorded for the donor. A peripheral blood sample was provided by each donor, and peripheral blood mononuclear cells were used for TCR beta sequencing. Genomic DNA extraction from the blood cell samples was performed with the Qiagen DNeasy Blood Extraction Kit. What the authors observed across the whole study: The presence/absence analyses assumed that sequencing depth was roughly uniform across donors, and that assumption may not be true. Linkage disequilibrium might explain the correlated functional status among segregating V segments, but an unknown experimental factor could not be ruled out. HLA typing was unavailable for some donors at each locus, so association tests used only the typed subset. In a later analysis, the rate of TCR association differed among HLA loci, with DRB1 alleles having the most associated TCRs and HLA-C alleles having the fewest. A few of the identified cytomegalovirus-associated TCR beta chains were confirmed in vitro to be specific for cytomegalovirus antigens. In both the original and validation cohorts, the classifier was reported to diagnose cytomegalovirus status with high specificity and sensitivity. The study gave a list of some 150 TCR beta chains associated with cytomegalovirus. Immune exposure information for the cohort was limited to CMV serostatus. According to a later analysis, parvovirus B19, influenza, CMV and Epstein-Barr virus appeared linked to several top co-occurrence clusters. A further reported finding was that TCR beta sequences accurately predicted the HLA-A and HLA-B alleles for most subjects in the first cohort. Across donors, most TCR sequences were observed very rarely, whereas some public TCRs were present in many individuals. Specific HLA alleles were associated with 15,000 to 20,000 TCR beta sequences at a false discovery rate of 0.05 in a later analysis. In an earlier analysis of about 600 of the donors, most TCR beta V segments appeared in productive rearrangements about 87% or about 30% of the time, broadly matching IMGT annotations. The earlier analysis of about 600 of the donors excluded over 15 rarely observed V segments, including chromosome 9 orphons, because counts were too low. A later analysis found that most CMV-associated TCR beta chains appeared HLA-restricted, with HLA associations seemingly driven largely by CMV exposure. The 87-base-pair reads could not distinguish some IMGT-functional V segments, including TRBV6-2 and TRBV6-3, so those segments were excluded. The sequencing pipeline was judged likely to have produced a cluster of highly shared sequence variants as a technical artifact. According to the authors, the approach could potentially be generalized to other disease states and immunological phenotypes. Assigning TCR associations to individual alleles was difficult when HLA alleles, especially DR and DQ, strongly co-occurred. A later analysis found that HLA-associated TCR beta chains were more clonally expanded and had lower generation probabilities than equally common non-associated chains. In a later genetic analysis, a missense DCLRE1C variant was associated with V-gene and J-gene trimming of TCR beta chains, and the association was replicated in an independent cohort. Only TCR beta chains were sequenced in this cohort, and the absence of alpha or paired-chain data limited detectable features. According to a later genetic analysis, donors in an Asian-associated ancestry cluster had fewer N-insertions in productive TCRs than the approximately 630-donor mean.

The germline V gene (reference sequence) supplies CDR1 GTSNPN and CDR2 SVGIG. Including cysteine and phenylalanine, the CDR3 has 12 amino acids. Only the CDR3 portion is preserved as DNA: 36 bases, with reading frame beginning at the first base. This TCR derives from a human donor in good health. The chain is made from TRBV30 and TRBJ1-2, and 7 bases in between align with TRBD1. The sequencing input was PBMCs. The CDR3 in this case is CAWSDRGHGYPF. The sequenced DNA is TGTGCCTGGAGTGACAGGGGTCATGGCTACCCCTTC. This CDR3, with the reference TRBV30 and TRBJ1-2 proteins standing in past its ends, gives the full variable domain SQTIHQWPATLVQPVGSPLSLECTVEGTSNPNLYWYRQAAGRGLQLLFYSVGIGQISSEVPQNLSASRPQDRQFILSSKKLLLSDSGFYLCAWSDRGHGYPFGSGTRLTVV.